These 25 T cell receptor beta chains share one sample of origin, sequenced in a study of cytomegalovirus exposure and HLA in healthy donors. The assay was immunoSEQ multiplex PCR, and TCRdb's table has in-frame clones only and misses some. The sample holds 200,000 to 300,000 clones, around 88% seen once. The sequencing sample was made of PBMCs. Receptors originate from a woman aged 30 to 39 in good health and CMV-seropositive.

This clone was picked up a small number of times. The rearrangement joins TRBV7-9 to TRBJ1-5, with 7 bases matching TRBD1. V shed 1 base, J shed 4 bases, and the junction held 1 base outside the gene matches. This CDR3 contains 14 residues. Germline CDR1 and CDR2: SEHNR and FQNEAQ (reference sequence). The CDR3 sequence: CASSLGTGNQPQHF. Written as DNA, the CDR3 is TGTGCCAGCAGCTTAGGGACAGGTAATCAGCCCCAGCATTTT.

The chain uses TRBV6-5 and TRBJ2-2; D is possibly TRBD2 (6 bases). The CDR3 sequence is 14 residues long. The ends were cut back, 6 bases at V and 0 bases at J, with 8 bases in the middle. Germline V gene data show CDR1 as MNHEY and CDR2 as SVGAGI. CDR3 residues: CASRLAANTGELFF. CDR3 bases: TGTGCCAGCAGATTAGCGGCGAACACCGGGGAGCTGTTTTTT.

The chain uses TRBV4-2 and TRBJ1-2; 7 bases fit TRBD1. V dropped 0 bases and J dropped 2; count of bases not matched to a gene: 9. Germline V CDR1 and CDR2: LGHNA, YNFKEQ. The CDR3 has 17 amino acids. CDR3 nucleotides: TGTGCCAGCAGCCAAGACCCCCGCAGGGGGAGGAACTATGGCTACACCTTC. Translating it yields CASSQDPRRGRNYGYTF.

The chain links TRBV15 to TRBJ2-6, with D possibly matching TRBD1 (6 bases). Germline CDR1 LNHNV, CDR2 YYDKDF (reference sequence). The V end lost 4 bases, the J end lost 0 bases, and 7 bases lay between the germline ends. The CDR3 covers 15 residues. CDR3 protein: CATSTDSSGANVLTF. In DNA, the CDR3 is TGTGCCACCAGCACGGACAGCTCTGGGGCCAACGTCCTGACTTTC.

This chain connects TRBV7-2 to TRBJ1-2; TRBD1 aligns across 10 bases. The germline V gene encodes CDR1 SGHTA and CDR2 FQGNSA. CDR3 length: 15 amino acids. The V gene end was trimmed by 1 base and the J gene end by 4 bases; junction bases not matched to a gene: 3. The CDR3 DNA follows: TGTGCCAGCAGCTTAGACTGGACAGGGGGCTATGGCTACACCTTC. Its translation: CASSLDWTGGYGYTF.

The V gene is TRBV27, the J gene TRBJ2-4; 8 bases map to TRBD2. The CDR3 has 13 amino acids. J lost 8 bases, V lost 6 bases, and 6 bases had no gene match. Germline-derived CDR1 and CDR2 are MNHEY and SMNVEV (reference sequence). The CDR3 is CASSPGGRDIQYF. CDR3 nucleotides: TGTGCCAGCAGCCCGGGGGGGAGAGACATTCAGTACTTC.

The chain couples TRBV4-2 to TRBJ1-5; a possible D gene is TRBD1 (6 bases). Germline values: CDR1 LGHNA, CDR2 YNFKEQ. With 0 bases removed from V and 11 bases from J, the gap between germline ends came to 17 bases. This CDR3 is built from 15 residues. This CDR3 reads CASSQDLQGRPSQHF. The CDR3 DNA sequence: TGTGCCAGCAGCCAAGATCTACAGGGCCGGCCTTCCCAGCATTTT.

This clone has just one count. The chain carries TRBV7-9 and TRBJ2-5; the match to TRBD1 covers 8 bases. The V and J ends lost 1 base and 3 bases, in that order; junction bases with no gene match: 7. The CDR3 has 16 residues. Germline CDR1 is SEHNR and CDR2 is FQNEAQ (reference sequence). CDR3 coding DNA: TGTGCCAGCAGCTTAGGCTTGACAGGGGTCGAAGAGACCCAGTACTTC. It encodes CASSLGLTGVEETQYF.

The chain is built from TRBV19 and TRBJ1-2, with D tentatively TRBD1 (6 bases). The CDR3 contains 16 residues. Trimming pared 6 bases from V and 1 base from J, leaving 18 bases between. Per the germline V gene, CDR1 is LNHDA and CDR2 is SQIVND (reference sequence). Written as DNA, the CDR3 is TGTGCCAGTAGCCCACCCGGGACAACCTTTAACTATGGCTACACCTTC. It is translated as CASSPPGTTFNYGYTF.

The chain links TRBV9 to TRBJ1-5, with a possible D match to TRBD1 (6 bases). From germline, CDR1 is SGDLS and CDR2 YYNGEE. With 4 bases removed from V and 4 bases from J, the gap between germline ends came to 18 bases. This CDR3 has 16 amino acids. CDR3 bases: TGTGCCAGCAGCTCCGGGGGAGGGGGAGGTAATCAGCCCCAGCATTTT. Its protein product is CASSSGGGGGNQPQHF.

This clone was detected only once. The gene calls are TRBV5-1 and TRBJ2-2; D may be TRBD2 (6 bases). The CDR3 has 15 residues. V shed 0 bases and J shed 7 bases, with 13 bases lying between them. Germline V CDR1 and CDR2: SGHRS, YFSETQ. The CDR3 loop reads CASSLVGGANGELFF. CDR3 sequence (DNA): TGCGCCAGCAGCTTGGTAGGAGGGGCGAACGGGGAGCTGTTTTTT.

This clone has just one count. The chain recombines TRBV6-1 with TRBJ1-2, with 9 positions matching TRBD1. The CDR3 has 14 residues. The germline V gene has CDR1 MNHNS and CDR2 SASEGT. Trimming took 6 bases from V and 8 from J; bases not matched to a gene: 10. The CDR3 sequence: CASRLTGGEEGYTF. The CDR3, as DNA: TGTGCCAGCAGATTAACAGGGGGCGAGGAGGGCTACACCTTC.

The CDR3 protein is CASSQSLNTEAFF. The CDR3 DNA sequence: TGCGCCAGCAGCCAAAGCCTGAACACTGAAGCTTTCTTT. The rearrangement joins TRBV4-1 to TRBJ1-1; D is ambiguous. CDR3 length: 13 residues. CDR1 MGHRA and CDR2 YSYEKL come from the germline V gene. Trimming took off 2 bases at V and 0 bases at J, with 4 bases between the two ends.

CDR3 in amino acids: CASSLDRGRRTNEKLFF. CDR3 DNA sequence: TGTGCCAGTAGCCTGGACAGGGGGCGAAGGACTAATGAAAAACTGTTTTTT. V gene TRBV19 combines with J gene TRBJ1-4; 11 positions agree with TRBD1. V lost 6 bases to trimming and J lost 2 bases; unmatched junction nucleotides: 8. Germline V gene lookup returns CDR1 LNHDA and CDR2 SQIVND (reference sequence). The CDR3 is 17 amino acids.

This CDR3 reads CASSELAGSNQPQHF. The CDR3 DNA reads TGTGCCAGCAGTGAACTTGCAGGGAGCAATCAGCCCCAGCATTTT. V and J are TRBV6-1 and TRBJ1-5; possibly TRBD1 for D (5 bases). The CDR3 sequence is 15 residues long. Germline loops: CDR1 MNHNS, CDR2 SASEGT. With 2 bases removed from V and 1 base from J, the gap between germline ends came to 9 bases.

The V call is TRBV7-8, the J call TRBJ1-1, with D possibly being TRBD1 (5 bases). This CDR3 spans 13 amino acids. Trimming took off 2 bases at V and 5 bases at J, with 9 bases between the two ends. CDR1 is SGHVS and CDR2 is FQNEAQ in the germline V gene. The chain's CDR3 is CASSLSGGTEAFF. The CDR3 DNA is TGTGCCAGCAGCTTAAGTGGGGGGACTGAAGCTTTCTTT. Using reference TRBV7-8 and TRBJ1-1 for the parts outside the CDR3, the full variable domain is GAGVSQSPRYKVAKRGQDVALRCDPISGHVSLFWYQQALGQGPEFLTYFQNEAQLDKSGLPSDRFFAERPEGSVSTLKIQRTQQEDSAVYLCASSLSGGTEAFFGQGTRLTVV.

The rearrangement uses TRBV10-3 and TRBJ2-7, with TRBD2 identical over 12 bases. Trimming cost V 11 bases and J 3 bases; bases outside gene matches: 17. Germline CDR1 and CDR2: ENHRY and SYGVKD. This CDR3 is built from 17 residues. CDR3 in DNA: TGTGCCTCCCAACCCCTCCTAGCGGGAGGGCCTGTCTACGAGCAGTACTTC. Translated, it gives CASQPLLAGGPVYEQYF.

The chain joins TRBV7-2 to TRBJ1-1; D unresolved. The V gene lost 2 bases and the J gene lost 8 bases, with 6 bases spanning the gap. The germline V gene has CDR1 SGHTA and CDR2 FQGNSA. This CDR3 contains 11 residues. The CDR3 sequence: CASSLIVEAFF. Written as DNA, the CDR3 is TGTGCCAGCAGCTTAATCGTGGAAGCTTTCTTT.

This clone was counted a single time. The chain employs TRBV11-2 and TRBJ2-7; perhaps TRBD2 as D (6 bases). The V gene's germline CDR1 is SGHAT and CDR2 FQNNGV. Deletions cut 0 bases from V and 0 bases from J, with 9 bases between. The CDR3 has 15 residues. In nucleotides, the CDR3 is TGTGCCAGCAGCTTAGAGATCGGGGGCTCCTACGAGCAGTACTTC. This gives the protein CASSLEIGGSYEQYF.

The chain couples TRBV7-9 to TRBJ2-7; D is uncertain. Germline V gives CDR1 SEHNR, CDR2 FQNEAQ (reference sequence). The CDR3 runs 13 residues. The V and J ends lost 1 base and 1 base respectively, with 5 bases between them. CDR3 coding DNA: TGTGCCAGCAGCTTAGATTCTTCCTACGAGCAGTACTTC. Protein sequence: CASSLDSSYEQYF.

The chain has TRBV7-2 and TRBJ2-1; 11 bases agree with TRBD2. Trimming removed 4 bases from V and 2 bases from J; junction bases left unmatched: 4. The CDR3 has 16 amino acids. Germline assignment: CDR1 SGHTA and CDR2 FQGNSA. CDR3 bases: TGTGCCAGCAGCTCAACTAGCGGGGGTCCCTACAATGAGCAGTTCTTC. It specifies CASSSTSGGPYNEQFF.

CDR3 sequence (DNA): TGTGCCAGCAACGAGGGCCTTACAACTAATGAAAAACTGTTTTTT. It encodes CASNEGLTTNEKLFF. This chain connects TRBV2 to TRBJ1-4; D is unresolved. Germline V lookup: CDR1 SNHLY, CDR2 FYNNEI. Trimming removed 7 bases from V and 0 bases from J, with 12 bases in between. The CDR3 runs to 15 residues.

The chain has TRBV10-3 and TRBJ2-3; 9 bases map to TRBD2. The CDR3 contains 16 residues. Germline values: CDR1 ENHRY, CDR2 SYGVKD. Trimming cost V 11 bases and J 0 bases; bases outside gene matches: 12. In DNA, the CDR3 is TGTGCCGTCGCGACTACTAGCGGGCCCAGCACAGATACGCAGTATTTT. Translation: CAVATTSGPSTDTQYF.

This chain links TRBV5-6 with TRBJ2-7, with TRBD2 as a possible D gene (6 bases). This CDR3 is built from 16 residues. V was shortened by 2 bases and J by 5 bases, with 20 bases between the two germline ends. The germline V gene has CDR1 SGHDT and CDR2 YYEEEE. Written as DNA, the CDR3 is TGTGCCAGCAGCTTTGCGGGGCCTAATCCAATTCACGAGCAGTACTTC. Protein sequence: CASSFAGPNPIHEQYF. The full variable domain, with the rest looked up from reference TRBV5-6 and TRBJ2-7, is DAGVTQSPTHLIKTRGQQVTLRCSPKSGHDTVSWYQQALGQGPQFIFQYYEEEERQRGNFPDRFSGHQFPNYSSELNVNALLLGDSALYLCASSFAGPNPIHEQYFGPGTRLTVT.

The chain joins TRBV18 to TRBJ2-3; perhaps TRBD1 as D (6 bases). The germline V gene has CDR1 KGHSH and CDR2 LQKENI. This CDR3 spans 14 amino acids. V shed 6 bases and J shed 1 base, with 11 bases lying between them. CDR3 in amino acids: CASSGAGGTDTQYF. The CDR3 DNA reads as TGTGCCAGCTCGGGGGCAGGGGGCACAGATACGCAGTATTTT.